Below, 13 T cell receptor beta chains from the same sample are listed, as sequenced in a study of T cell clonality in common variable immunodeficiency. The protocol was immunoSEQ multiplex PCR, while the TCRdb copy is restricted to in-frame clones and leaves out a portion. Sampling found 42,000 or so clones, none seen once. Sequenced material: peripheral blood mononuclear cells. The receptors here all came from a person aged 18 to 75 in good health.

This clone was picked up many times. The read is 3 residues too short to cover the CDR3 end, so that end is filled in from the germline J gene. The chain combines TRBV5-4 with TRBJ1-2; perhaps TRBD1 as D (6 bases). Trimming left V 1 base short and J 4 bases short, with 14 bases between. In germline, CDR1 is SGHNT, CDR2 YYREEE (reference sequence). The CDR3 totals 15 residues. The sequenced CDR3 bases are TGTGCCAGCAGCTTGTCTGGGGGCCTGATCTATGGC. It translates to CASSLSGGLIYG. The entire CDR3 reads CASSLSGGLIYGYTF.

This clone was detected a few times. The CDR3 region is CASREAGDLYEQYF. The CDR3 DNA, read in part, is TGTGCCAGCAGGGAGGCGGGAGACCTCTACGAG. J is TRBJ2-7 and V is TRBV27; 7 nucleotides agree with TRBD2. The CDR3 end is not reached by the read, which stops 3 residues before it; the germline J gene fills it in. Looked up from germline, CDR1 is MNHEY and CDR2 is SMNVEV (reference sequence). J gave up 3 bases and V 6 bases, and 8 bases lay outside the gene matches. This CDR3 comprises 14 residues.

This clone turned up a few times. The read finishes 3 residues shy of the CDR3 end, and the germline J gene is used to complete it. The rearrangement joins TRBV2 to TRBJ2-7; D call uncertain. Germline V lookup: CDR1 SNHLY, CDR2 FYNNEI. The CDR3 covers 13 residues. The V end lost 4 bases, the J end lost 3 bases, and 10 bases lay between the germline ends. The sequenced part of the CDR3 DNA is TGTGCCAGCAGTGTGCAGGTTCGCTACGAG. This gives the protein CASSVQVRYE. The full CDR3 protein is CASSVQVRYEQYF. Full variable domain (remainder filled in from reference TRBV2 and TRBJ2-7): EPEVTQTPSHQVTQMGQEVILRCVPISNHLYFYWYRQILGQKVEFLVSFYNNEISEKSEIFDDQFSVERPDGSNFTLKIRSTKLEDSAMYFCASSVQVRYEQYFGPGTRLTVT.

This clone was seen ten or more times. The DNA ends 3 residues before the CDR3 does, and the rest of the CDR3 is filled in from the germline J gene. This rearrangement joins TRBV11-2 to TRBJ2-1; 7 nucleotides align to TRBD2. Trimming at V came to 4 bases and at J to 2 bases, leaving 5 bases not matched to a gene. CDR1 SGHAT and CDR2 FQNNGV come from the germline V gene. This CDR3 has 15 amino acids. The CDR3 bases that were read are TGTGCCAGCAGCTCAAGACTAGCAGCCTACAATGAG. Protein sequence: CASSSRLAAYNE. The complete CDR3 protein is CASSSRLAAYNEQFF.

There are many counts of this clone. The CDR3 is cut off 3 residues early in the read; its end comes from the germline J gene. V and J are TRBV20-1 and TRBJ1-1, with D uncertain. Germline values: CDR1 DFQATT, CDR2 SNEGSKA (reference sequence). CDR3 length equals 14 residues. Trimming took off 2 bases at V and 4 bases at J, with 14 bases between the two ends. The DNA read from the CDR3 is TGCAGTGCTAGACCCGTCGGGGAGGCCACTGAA. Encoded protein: CSARPVGEATE. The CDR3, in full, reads CSARPVGEATEAFF.

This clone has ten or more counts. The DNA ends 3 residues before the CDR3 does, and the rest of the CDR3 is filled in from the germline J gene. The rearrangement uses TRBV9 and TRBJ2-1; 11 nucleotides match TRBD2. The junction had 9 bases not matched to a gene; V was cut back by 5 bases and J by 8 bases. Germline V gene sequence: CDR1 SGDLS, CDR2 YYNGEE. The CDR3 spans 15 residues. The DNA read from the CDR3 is TGTGCCAGCAGTGATAGCGGGAGGGCAGTTGATGAG. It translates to CASSDSGRAVDE. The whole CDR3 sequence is CASSDSGRAVDEQFF.

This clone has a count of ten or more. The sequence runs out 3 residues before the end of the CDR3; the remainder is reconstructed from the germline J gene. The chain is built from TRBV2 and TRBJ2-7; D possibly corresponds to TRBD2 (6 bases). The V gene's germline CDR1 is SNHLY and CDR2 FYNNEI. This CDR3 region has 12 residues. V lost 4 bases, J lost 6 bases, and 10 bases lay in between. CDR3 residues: CASSVRGGEQYF. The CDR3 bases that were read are TGTGCCAGCAGTGTTAGGGGAGGCGAG.

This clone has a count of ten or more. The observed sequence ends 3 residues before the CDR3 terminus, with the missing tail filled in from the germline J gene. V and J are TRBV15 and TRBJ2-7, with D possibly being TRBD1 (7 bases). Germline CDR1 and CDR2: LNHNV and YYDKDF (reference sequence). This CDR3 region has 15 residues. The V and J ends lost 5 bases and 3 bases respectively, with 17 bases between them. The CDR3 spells CATSGGTASSYEQYF. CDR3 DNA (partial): TGTGCCACCAGCGGGGGGACAGCTTCGAGCTACGAG.

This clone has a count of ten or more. The sequenced CDR3 bases are TGTGCCAGCAGTACCGGGACAGGTGGCGAG. Translated: CASSTGTGGE. The full-length CDR3 reads as CASSTGTGGEQYF. The chain couples TRBV2 to TRBJ2-7, with TRBD1 matching over 8 bases. From the germline J gene comes the end of the CDR3, since the read stops 3 residues before it. CDR1 and CDR2 (germline): SNHLY, FYNNEI. This CDR3 comprises 13 residues. Trimming took 5 bases from V and 6 from J; bases not matched to a gene: 6. The full variable domain, completed using reference TRBV2 and TRBJ2-7, is EPEVTQTPSHQVTQMGQEVILRCVPISNHLYFYWYRQILGQKVEFLVSFYNNEISEKSEIFDDQFSVERPDGSNFTLKIRSTKLEDSAMYFCASSTGTGGEQYFGPGTRLTVT.

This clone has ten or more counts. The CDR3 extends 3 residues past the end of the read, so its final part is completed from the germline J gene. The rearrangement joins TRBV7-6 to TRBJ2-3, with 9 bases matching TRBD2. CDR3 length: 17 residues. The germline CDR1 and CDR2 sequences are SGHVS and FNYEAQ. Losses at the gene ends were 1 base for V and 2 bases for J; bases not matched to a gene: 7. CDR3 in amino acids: CASSLGAGGPHTDTQYF. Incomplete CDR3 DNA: TGTGCCAGCAGCTTAGGGGCGGGAGGGCCCCACACAGATACG.

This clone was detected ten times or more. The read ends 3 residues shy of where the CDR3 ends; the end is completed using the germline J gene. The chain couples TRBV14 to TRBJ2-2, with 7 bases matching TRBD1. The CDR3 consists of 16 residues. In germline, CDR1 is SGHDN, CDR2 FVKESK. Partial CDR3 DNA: TGTGCCAGCAGCCAATCAGGGGGTTCTGGCTATGAAAAG. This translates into CASSQSGGSGYEK. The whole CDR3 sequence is CASSQSGGSGYEKLFF. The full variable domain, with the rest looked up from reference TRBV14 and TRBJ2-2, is EAGVTQFPSHSVIEKGQTVTLRCDPISGHDNLYWYRRVMGKEIKFLLHFVKESKQDESGMPNNRFLAERTGGTYSTLKVQPAELEDSGVYFCASSQSGGSGYEKLFFGEGSRLTVL.

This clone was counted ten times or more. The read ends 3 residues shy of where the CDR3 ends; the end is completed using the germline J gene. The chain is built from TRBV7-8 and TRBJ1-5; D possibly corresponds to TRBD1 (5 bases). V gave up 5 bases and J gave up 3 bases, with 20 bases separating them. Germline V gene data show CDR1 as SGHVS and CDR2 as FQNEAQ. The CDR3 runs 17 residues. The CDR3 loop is CASSKRRGPIFNQPQHF. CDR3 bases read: TGTGCCAGCAGCAAGCGGCGGGGACCCATATTCAATCAGCCC. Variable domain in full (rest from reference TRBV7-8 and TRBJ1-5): GAGVSQSPRYKVAKRGQDVALRCDPISGHVSLFWYQQALGQGPEFLTYFQNEAQLDKSGLPSDRFFAERPEGSVSTLKIQRTQQEDSAVYLCASSKRRGPIFNQPQHFGDGTRLSIL.

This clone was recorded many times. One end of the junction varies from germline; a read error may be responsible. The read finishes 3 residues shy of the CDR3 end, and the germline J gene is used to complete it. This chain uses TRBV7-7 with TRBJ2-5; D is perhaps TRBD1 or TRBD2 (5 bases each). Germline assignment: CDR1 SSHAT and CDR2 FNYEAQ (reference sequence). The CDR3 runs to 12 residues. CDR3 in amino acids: CASSPRGETQYF. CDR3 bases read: TGTGCTAGCAGCCCGAGGGGAGAGACC.